This record looks at one T cell receptor (beta chain) sequence and its context. At one end, the junction sequence differs from germline, possibly due to a read error. For repertoire sequencing, the TCR beta CDR3 regions were amplified from RNA transcripts. HTBI-primed RT-PCR formed the first round, and a multiplex PCR formed the second. TCRdb redid the calling of the multiplex PCR reads with MiXCR, one entry per CDR3 protein. Altogether about 550,000 distinct CDR3 sequences are present, under 45% being singletons, with the ten largest covering about 4.1%. The data were obtained in a study of Graves' ophthalmopathy and Graves' hyperthyroidism. CDR1 is SEHNR and CDR2 is FQNEAQ in the germline V gene (reference sequence). This CDR3 has 13 amino acids.

The chain uses TRBV7-9 and TRBJ2-7, with 7 nucleotides matching TRBD2. The sequence came from an adult man with Graves' hyperthyroidism. Sample: peripheral blood or thyroid tissue (not recorded which). CDR3 sequence: CASSLGGNGEQYF. Here the CDR3 DNA reads TGCGCCAGCAGCTTGGGGGGGAACGGTGAGCAGTACTTC.